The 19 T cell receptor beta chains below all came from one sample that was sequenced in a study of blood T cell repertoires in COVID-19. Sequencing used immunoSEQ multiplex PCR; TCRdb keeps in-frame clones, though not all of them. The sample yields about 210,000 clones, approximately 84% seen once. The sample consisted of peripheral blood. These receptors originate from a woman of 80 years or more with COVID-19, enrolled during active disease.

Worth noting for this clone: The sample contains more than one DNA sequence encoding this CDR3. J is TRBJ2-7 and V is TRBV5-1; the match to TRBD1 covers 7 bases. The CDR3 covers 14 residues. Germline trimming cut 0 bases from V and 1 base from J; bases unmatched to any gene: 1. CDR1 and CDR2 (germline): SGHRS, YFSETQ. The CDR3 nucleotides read TGCGCCAGCAGCTTGGGACAGGGATCCTACGAGCAGTACTTC. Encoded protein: CASSLGQGSYEQYF.

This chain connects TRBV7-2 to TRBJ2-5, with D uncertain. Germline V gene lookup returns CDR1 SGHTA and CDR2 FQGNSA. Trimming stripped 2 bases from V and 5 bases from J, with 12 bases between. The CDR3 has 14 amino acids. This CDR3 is CASSLSSPRETQYF. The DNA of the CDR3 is TGTGCCAGCAGCTTATCTTCCCCCCGGGAGACCCAGTACTTC.

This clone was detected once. Here the CDR3 reads CASSLGAKSPLHF. In DNA form, the CDR3 reads TGTGCCAGCAGCTTAGGGGCAAAATCACCCCTCCACTTT. The J gene is TRBJ1-6, the V gene TRBV7-2; D remains ambiguous. V shed 1 base and J shed 10 bases, with 8 bases lying between them. Germline V gene sequence: CDR1 SGHTA, CDR2 FQGNSA. The CDR3 contains 13 residues. The full variable domain, rest sourced from reference TRBV7-2 and TRBJ1-6, is GAGVSQSPSNKVTEKGKDVELRCDPISGHTALYWYRQSLGQGLEFLIYFQGNSAPDKSGLPSDRFSAERTGGSVSTLTIQRTQQEDSAVYLCASSLGAKSPLHFGNGTRLTVT.

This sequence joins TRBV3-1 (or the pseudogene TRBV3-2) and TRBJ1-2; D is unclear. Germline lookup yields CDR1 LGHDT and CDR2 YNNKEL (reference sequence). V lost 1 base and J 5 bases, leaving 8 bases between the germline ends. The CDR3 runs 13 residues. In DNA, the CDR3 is TGTGCCAGCAGCCAAGTGGCGGATTATGGCTACACCTTC. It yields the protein CASSQVADYGYTF.

CDR3 region: CASKKRGSNYGYTF. Here the CDR3 DNA reads TGTGCCAGCAAGAAAAGGGGCTCTAACTATGGCTACACCTTC. This rearrangement joins TRBV28 to TRBJ1-2; maybe TRBD1 (5 bases). Deletions cut 7 bases from V and 0 bases from J, with 12 bases between. Looked up from germline, CDR1 is MDHEN and CDR2 is SYDVKM. The CDR3 covers 14 residues.

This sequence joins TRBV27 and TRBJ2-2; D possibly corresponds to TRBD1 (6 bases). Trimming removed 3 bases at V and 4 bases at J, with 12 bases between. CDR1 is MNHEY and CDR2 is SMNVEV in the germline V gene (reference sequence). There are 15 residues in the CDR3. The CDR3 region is CASSFSQGGTGELFF. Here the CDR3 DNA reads TGTGCCAGCAGTTTCAGCCAAGGGGGCACCGGGGAGCTGTTTTTT.

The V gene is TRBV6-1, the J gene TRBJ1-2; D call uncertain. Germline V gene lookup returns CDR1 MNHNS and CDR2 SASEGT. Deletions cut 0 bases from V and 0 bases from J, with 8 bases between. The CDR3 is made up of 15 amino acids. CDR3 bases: TGTGCCAGCAGTGAAGCGCAGGCAGCTAACTATGGCTACACCTTC. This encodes CASSEAQAANYGYTF.

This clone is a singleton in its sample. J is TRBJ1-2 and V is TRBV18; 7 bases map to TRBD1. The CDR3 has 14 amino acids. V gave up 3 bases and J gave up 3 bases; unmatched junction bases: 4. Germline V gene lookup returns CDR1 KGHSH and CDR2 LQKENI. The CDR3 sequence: CASSPGQKHYGYTF. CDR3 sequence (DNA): TGTGCCAGCTCACCGGGACAGAAACACTATGGCTACACCTTC.

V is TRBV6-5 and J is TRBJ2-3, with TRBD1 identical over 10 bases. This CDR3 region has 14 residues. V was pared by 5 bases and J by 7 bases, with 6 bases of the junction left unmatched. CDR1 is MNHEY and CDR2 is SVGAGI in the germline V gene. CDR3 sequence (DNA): TGTGCCAGCAGTCCGGGACAGGGGTCAAATACGCAGTATTTT. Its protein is CASSPGQGSNTQYF.

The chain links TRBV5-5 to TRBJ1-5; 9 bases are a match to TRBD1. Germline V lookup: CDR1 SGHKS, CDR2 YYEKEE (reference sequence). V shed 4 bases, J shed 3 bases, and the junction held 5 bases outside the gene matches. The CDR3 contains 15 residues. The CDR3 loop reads CASSHGTGFNQPQHF. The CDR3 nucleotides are TGTGCCAGCAGCCACGGGACAGGGTTCAATCAGCCCCAGCATTTT.

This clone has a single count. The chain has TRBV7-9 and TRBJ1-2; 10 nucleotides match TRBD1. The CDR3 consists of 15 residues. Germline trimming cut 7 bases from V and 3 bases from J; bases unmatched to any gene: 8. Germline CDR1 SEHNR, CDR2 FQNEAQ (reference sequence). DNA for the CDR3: TGTGCCAGCACCCCCAGGGGGACAGGGGACTATGGCTACACCTTC. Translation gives CASTPRGTGDYGYTF.

CDR3 bases: TGTGCCAGCTCAAAGGGGGCGCAGGATGAAAAACTGTTTTTT. Amino acid sequence: CASSKGAQDEKLFF. The rearrangement uses TRBV18 and TRBJ1-4; TRBD1 matches 7 bases. Per germline, CDR1 KGHSH and CDR2 LQKENI. V shed 5 bases and J 6 bases; nucleotides not matched to a gene: 6. CDR3 length: 14 residues.

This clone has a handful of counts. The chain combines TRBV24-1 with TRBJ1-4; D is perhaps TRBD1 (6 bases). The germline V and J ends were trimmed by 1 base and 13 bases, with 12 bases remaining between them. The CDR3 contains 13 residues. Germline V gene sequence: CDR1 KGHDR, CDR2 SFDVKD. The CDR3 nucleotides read TGTGCCACCAGTGATTTAACGACAGGCCGACTGTTTTTT. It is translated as CATSDLTTGRLFF.

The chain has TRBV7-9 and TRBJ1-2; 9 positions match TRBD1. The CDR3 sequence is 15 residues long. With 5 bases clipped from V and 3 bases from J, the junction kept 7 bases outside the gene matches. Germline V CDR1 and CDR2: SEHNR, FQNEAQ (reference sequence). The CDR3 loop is CASSPNRGLYYGYTF. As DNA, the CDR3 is TGTGCCAGCAGCCCGAACAGGGGGCTGTACTATGGCTACACCTTC.

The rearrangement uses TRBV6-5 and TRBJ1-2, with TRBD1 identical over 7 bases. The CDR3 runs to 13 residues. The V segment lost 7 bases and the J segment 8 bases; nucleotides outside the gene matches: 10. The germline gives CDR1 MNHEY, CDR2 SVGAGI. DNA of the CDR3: TGTGCCAGCACCTTCGGAGGGGGCCGGGGCTACACCTTC. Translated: CASTFGGGRGYTF.

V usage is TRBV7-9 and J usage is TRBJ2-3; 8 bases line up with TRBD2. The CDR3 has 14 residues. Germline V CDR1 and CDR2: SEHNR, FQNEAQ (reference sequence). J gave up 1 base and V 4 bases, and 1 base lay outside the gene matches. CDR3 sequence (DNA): TGTGCCAGCAGCTCGACTAGCGGCACAGATACGCAGTATTTT. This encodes CASSSTSGTDTQYF.

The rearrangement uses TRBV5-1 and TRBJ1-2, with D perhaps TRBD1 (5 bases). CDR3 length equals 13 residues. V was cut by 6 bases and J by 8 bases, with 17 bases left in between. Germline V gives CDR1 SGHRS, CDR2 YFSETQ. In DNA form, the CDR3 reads TGCGCCAGCACACGAGAAGGGGACTCAGGCTACACCTTC. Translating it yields CASTREGDSGYTF. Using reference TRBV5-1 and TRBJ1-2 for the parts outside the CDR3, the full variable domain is KAGVTQTPRYLIKTRGQQVTLSCSPISGHRSVSWYQQTPGQGLQFLFEYFSETQRNKGNFPGRFSGRQFSNSRSEMNVSTLELGDSALYLCASTREGDSGYTFGSGTRLTVV.

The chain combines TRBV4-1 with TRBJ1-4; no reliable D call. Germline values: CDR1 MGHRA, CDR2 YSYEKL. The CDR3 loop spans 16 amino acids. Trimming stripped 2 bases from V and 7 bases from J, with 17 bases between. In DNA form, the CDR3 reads TGCGCCAGCAGCCAACTCGGAAAGGCGGATGCTGAAAAACTGTTTTTT. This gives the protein CASSQLGKADAEKLFF.

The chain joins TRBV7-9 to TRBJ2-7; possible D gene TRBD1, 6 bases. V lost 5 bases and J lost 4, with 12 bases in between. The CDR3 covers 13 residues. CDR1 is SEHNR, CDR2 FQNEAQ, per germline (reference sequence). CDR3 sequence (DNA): TGTGCCAGCAGCCCTGGGACACCGTACGAGCAGTACTTC. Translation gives CASSPGTPYEQYF. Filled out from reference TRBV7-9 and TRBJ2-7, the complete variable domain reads DTGVSQNPRHKITKRGQNVTFRCDPISEHNRLYWYRQTLGQGPEFLTYFQNEAQLEKSRLLSDRFSAERPKGSFSTLEIQRTEQGDSAMYLCASSPGTPYEQYFGPGTRLTVT.